The clone carrying this T cell receptor (beta chain) was counted a few times. Its specificity is unknown. V shed 0 bases and J shed 6 bases, with 16 bases lying between them. Germline CDR1 reads SGHRS; CDR2 reads YFSETQ. This CDR3 comprises 17 residues. Employing constant-segment primers, 5'RACE generated TCR alpha and TCR beta cDNA libraries bearing sample barcodes and UMIs. TCRdb itself ran the 5' RACE reads through MiXCR, one entry per CDR3 protein. The repertoire holds under 300,000 distinct CDR3 sequences, approximately 9% seen once, with roughly a fifth in the top ten. This record comes from a study of T-cell memory formation after mild COVID-19. Notes on the study in general: Shrinking CD4+ clones were chiefly CM and EM; CD8+ ones were chiefly EMRA. What remained unconfirmed was the SARS-CoV-2 specificity of second-wave clones peaking on day 37. While clones contracting from day 15 to 85 were balanced between CD4 and CD8, later expanders leaned CD4+.

The TCR was taken from a man younger than 35 who had mild COVID-19 (a few samples of this study predate the infection). Cell type and time point are not known. The chain recombines TRBV5-1 with TRBJ1-6, with D unresolved. The sample was PBMCs or a T cell subset sorted from them (not recorded which). The CDR3 bases are TGCGCCAGCAGCTTGGGAATACGGGGTCCTTCTAATTCACCCCTCCACTTT. Translating it yields CASSLGIRGPSNSPLHF.